One T cell receptor (beta chain) is described in this entry. Antigen specificity is unknown. This sample stems from a study of naive and memory T cell subsets. A UMI-containing oligonucleotide was joined by 3' ligation to the TCR cDNA template. Four PCR rounds used nested alpha and beta constant region primers plus the SP2 primer. TCRdb re-derived calls from the 5' RACE reads in MiXCR, one entry per CDR3 protein. The sample includes about 62,000 distinct CDR3 sequences, less than 10% of them seen just once. Study findings and constraints: The RNA method is potentially sensitive to activation and differentiation changes.

Germline V gives CDR1 LNHDA, CDR2 SQIVND (reference sequence). V lost 3 bases and J lost 3; bases outside the gene matches: 7. The CDR3 consists of 15 residues. This chain uses TRBV19 with TRBJ1-1; TRBD1 agrees at 7 bases. This receptor was identified in a female donor in good health. CDR3 protein: CASSIGPGGYTEAFF. In DNA form, the CDR3 reads TGTGCCAGTAGTATCGGTCCAGGGGGATACACTGAAGCTTTCTTT.